Listed here are 24 T cell receptor beta chains from one sample, sequenced in a study of blood T cell repertoires in COVID-19. TCRdb's copy holds only in-frame clones and misses some; the assay was immunoSEQ multiplex PCR. The profile covers over 70,000 clones, with around three quarters appearing a single time and 25% to 30% taken by the ten largest. The material sequenced was peripheral blood. These receptors were collected from a woman older than 75 with active or convalescent COVID-19.

The sample holds one count of this clone. This chain uses TRBV6-5 with TRBJ1-2; no clear D gene. Per germline, CDR1 MNHEY and CDR2 SVGAGI. V gave up 0 bases and J gave up 2 bases, with 10 bases separating them. CDR3 length equals 15 residues. The CDR3 is CASSYSGAGNYGYTF. The CDR3 nucleotides are TGTGCCAGCAGTTACTCCGGCGCGGGGAACTATGGCTACACCTTC.

This rearrangement joins TRBV28 to TRBJ2-1, with D possibly TRBD2 on 5 matching bases. The V and J ends lost 5 bases and 10 bases respectively, with 18 bases between them. This CDR3 spans 14 amino acids. Per the germline V gene, CDR1 is MDHEN and CDR2 is SYDVKM. The CDR3 protein is CASSPLVEAGEQFF. The CDR3 DNA reads as TGTGCCAGCAGTCCCCTCGTGGAGGCCGGAGAGCAGTTCTTC.

This chain connects TRBV5-1 to TRBJ1-3, with D hard to call. V was shortened by 0 bases and J by 0 bases, with 10 bases between the two germline ends. From germline, CDR1 is SGHRS and CDR2 YFSETQ. The CDR3 is made up of 16 amino acids. The CDR3 DNA reads TGCGCCAGCAGCTTGGGTCCGTCCAGCTCTGGAAACACCATATATTTT. This encodes CASSLGPSSSGNTIYF.

V is TRBV18 and J is TRBJ2-3; TRBD2 matches at 10 bases. V was pared by 2 bases and J by 1 base, with 6 bases of the junction left unmatched. The germline V gene has CDR1 KGHSH and CDR2 LQKENI. The CDR3 length is 17 residues. CDR3 sequence (DNA): TGTGCCAGCTCACCATTCAGACTAGCGGGTCGCACAGATACGCAGTATTTT. Its protein is CASSPFRLAGRTDTQYF.

This clone has ten or more counts. The chain couples TRBV7-8 to TRBJ1-5; 10 bases are a match to TRBD1. V gave up 5 bases and J gave up 7 bases; unmatched junction bases: 2. Germline assignment: CDR1 SGHVS and CDR2 FQNEAQ. The CDR3 contains 13 residues. The CDR3 DNA reads TGTGCCAGCAGCGGGACAGGGGAACAGCCCCAGCATTTT. Amino acid sequence: CASSGTGEQPQHF. Full variable domain (remainder filled in from reference TRBV7-8 and TRBJ1-5): GAGVSQSPRYKVAKRGQDVALRCDPISGHVSLFWYQQALGQGPEFLTYFQNEAQLDKSGLPSDRFFAERPEGSVSTLKIQRTQQEDSAVYLCASSGTGEQPQHFGDGTRLSIL.

V gene TRBV28 combines with J gene TRBJ2-3, with 7 positions matching TRBD2. Trimming cost V 8 bases and J 8 bases; bases outside gene matches: 13. The CDR3 runs 14 residues. In germline, CDR1 is MDHEN, CDR2 SYDVKM. The CDR3 region is CASGQGGLISTQYF. Written as DNA, the CDR3 is TGTGCCAGCGGGCAGGGAGGGTTGATCTCTACGCAGTATTTT.

CDR3 nucleotides: TGTGCCAGCAGTTTATTTGATGGTCTGAGTTCACCCCTCCACTTT. Translating gives CASSLFDGLSSPLHF. V gene TRBV27 combines with J gene TRBJ1-6, with D unresolved. The CDR3 runs 15 residues. Germline V gives CDR1 MNHEY, CDR2 SMNVEV (reference sequence). The V end lost 1 base, the J end lost 9 bases, and 13 bases lay between the germline ends.

The rearrangement joins TRBV5-6 to TRBJ2-7; 7 bases fit TRBD1. Germline CDR1 reads SGHDT; CDR2 reads YYEEEE. V lost 3 bases and J lost 9; bases outside the gene matches: 9. The CDR3 totals 13 residues. The CDR3 region is CASSSIRQGRQYF. The CDR3 DNA reads as TGTGCCAGCAGCTCAATCAGACAGGGAAGGCAGTACTTC.

The chain uses TRBV29-1 and TRBJ1-1, with D perhaps TRBD1 (6 bases). V was clipped by 4 bases and J by 4 bases, with 10 bases between them. This CDR3 is built from 12 residues. The germline gives CDR1 SQVTM, CDR2 ANQGSEA. The CDR3 nucleotides read TGCAGCGTTGTTCAGGGGCCCACTGAAGCTTTCTTT. Encoded protein: CSVVQGPTEAFF.

This chain joins TRBV6-5 and TRBJ1-3; TRBD1 aligns across 7 bases. The CDR3 totals 14 residues. Germline V CDR1 and CDR2: MNHEY, SVGAGI. V trimming: 6 bases; J trimming: 4 bases; junction bases outside the gene matches: 6. The CDR3 loop is CASRVQGLGNTIYF. The CDR3 DNA is TGTGCCAGCAGAGTACAGGGGCTCGGAAACACCATATATTTT.

This clone was seen more than once but under ten times. The V call is TRBV3-1 (or the pseudogene TRBV3-2), the J call TRBJ2-1; 13 bases are a match to TRBD2. Germline V gene data show CDR1 as LGHDT and CDR2 as YNNKEL (reference sequence). This CDR3 is 17 amino acids long. Trimming cost V 1 base and J 9 bases; bases outside gene matches: 9. Here the CDR3 reads CASSQGTSGGGWGEQFF. CDR3 in DNA: TGTGCCAGCAGCCAAGGGACTAGCGGGGGTGGTTGGGGTGAGCAGTTCTTC.

The V gene is TRBV7-6, the J gene TRBJ2-2; D perhaps matches TRBD2 (6 bases). Trimming removed 4 bases from V and 7 bases from J, with 19 bases in between. The CDR3 spans 16 residues. From germline, CDR1 is SGHVS and CDR2 FNYEAQ. In DNA form, the CDR3 reads TGTGCCAGCAGCTCCGCCTCAGGGAGGTCGGTCGGGGAGCTGTTTTTT. Translating it yields CASSSASGRSVGELFF.

The chain carries TRBV5-4 and TRBJ2-3, with D perhaps TRBD1 (5 bases). Looked up from germline, CDR1 is SGHNT and CDR2 is YYREEE (reference sequence). V was shortened by 5 bases and J by 4 bases, with 11 bases between the two germline ends. CDR3 length equals 13 residues. CDR3 sequence (DNA): TGTGCCAGCAGACTTGACAGAGCAGATACGCAGTATTTT. Translating gives CASRLDRADTQYF. The full variable domain, in which reference TRBV5-4 and TRBJ2-3 provide the parts outside the CDR3, is ETGVTQSPTHLIKTRGQQVTLRCSSQSGHNTVSWYQQALGQGPQFIFQYYREEENGRGNFPPRFSGLQFPNYSSELNVNALELDDSALYLCASRLDRADTQYFGPGTRLTVL.

This clone was observed once. The rearrangement links TRBV20-1 to TRBJ2-5; D is unclear. In germline, CDR1 is DFQATT, CDR2 SNEGSKA (reference sequence). V lost 3 bases and J 2 bases, leaving 7 bases between the germline ends. This CDR3 spans 12 amino acids. CDR3 in amino acids: CSASQRQETQYF. The CDR3 nucleotides are TGCAGTGCTAGTCAGAGGCAAGAGACCCAGTACTTC.

This chain connects TRBV27 to TRBJ2-6; TRBD1 matches at 8 bases. Germline CDR1 is MNHEY and CDR2 is SMNVEV (reference sequence). The ends lost 3 bases at V and 4 bases at J; junction bases unmatched: 8. There are 17 residues in the CDR3. The CDR3 region is CASSLTGVRTGANVLTF. CDR3 DNA sequence: TGTGCCAGCAGTTTGACAGGGGTCAGAACCGGGGCCAACGTCCTGACTTTC. Complete variable domain (other parts from reference TRBV27 and TRBJ2-6): EAQVTQNPRYLITVTGKKLTVTCSQNMNHEYMSWYRQDPGLGLRQIYYSMNVEVTDKGDVPEGYKVSRKEKRNFPLILESPSPNQTSLYFCASSLTGVRTGANVLTFGAGSRLTVL.

The V call is TRBV18, the J call TRBJ2-3, with 11 bases that match TRBD2. This CDR3 is 16 amino acids long. J gave up 5 bases and V 6 bases, and 10 bases lay outside the gene matches. Looked up from germline, CDR1 is KGHSH and CDR2 is LQKENI. The CDR3 sequence is CASSPYSGGAEDTQYF. CDR3 DNA: TGTGCCAGCTCCCCTTATAGCGGGGGGGCCGAAGATACGCAGTATTTT.

The chain couples TRBV18 to TRBJ2-3, with 9 nucleotides matching TRBD2. CDR1 is KGHSH, CDR2 LQKENI, per germline. V dropped 3 bases and J dropped 2; count of bases not matched to a gene: 6. CDR3 length equals 16 residues. The CDR3 is CASSPFSGGYTDTQYF. In DNA, the CDR3 is TGTGCCAGCTCACCTTTTAGCGGGGGATACACAGATACGCAGTATTTT.

The chain employs TRBV29-1 and TRBJ2-3; D is undetermined. CDR3 length: 14 amino acids. Per germline, CDR1 SQVTM and CDR2 ANQGSEA. Trimming took 0 bases from V and 0 from J, leaving 7 bases between them. The CDR3 nucleotides read TGCAGCGTTGAAGAGCAGACTAGCACAGATACGCAGTATTTT. Residues: CSVEEQTSTDTQYF.

The chain links TRBV9 to TRBJ2-5, with D perhaps matching TRBD2 (6 bases). Trimming stripped 2 bases from V and 2 bases from J, with 7 bases between. This CDR3 is 13 amino acids long. Germline CDR1 SGDLS, CDR2 YYNGEE. The CDR3 is CASSVGLQETQYF. CDR3 nucleotides: TGTGCCAGCAGCGTGGGACTGCAAGAGACCCAGTACTTC. Full variable domain (outside the CDR3, taken from reference TRBV9 and TRBJ2-5): DSGVTQTPKHLITATGQRVTLRCSPRSGDLSVYWYQQSLDQGLQFLIQYYNGEERAKGNILERFSAQQFPDLHSELNLSSLELGDSALYFCASSVGLQETQYFGPGTRLLVL.

The chain recombines TRBV7-2 with TRBJ2-2, with 14 nucleotides matching TRBD2. This CDR3 region has 17 residues. Unmatched junction bases numbered 9, after V lost 5 bases and J lost 7 bases. Germline V gene data show CDR1 as SGHTA and CDR2 as FQGNSA. The CDR3 region has the DNA TGTGCCAGCAGCCCCGGGACTAGCGGGGGAGGTGACGGGGAGCTGTTTTTT. Translated, it gives CASSPGTSGGGDGELFF.

The chain employs TRBV27 and TRBJ2-2, with 7 bases identical to TRBD1. This CDR3 comprises 15 residues. CDR1 and CDR2 (germline): MNHEY, SMNVEV (reference sequence). Germline trimming cut 5 bases from V and 5 bases from J; bases unmatched to any gene: 8. CDR3 loop: CASSPRGRGTGELFF. CDR3 sequence (DNA): TGTGCCAGCAGTCCGAGGGGGCGCGGGACCGGGGAGCTGTTTTTT.

The rearrangement joins TRBV15 to TRBJ2-7, with 12 bases lining up with TRBD1. This CDR3 is 17 amino acids long. V lost 0 bases, J lost 6 bases, and 9 bases stayed unmatched. Germline CDR1 and CDR2: LNHNV and YYDKDF (reference sequence). CDR3 residues: CATSRDGPGQGAGEQYF. The CDR3 region has the DNA TGTGCCACCAGCAGAGATGGTCCGGGACAGGGGGCGGGCGAGCAGTACTTC.

A note on this clone: This sample includes further DNA sequences coding for the same CDR3. The chain couples TRBV11-2 to TRBJ2-3; 10 bases map to TRBD2. V shed 5 bases, J shed 6 bases, and the junction held 8 bases outside the gene matches. The CDR3 is made up of 15 amino acids. Looked up from germline, CDR1 is SGHAT and CDR2 is FQNNGV. This chain's CDR3 is CASSPQRGGGDTQYF. CDR3 nucleotides: TGTGCCAGCAGCCCGCAGCGGGGGGGTGGCGATACGCAGTATTTT.

This clone was found a few times. This chain connects TRBV7-9 to TRBJ2-2; 7 bases map to TRBD1. Trimming removed 2 bases from V and 0 bases from J; junction bases left unmatched: 6. The germline V gene has CDR1 SEHNR and CDR2 FQNEAQ (reference sequence). The CDR3 length is 17 residues. As DNA, the CDR3 is TGTGCCAGCAGCTTAAGGCAGGGGGTTGCGAACACCGGGGAGCTGTTTTTT. This sequence encodes CASSLRQGVANTGELFF.